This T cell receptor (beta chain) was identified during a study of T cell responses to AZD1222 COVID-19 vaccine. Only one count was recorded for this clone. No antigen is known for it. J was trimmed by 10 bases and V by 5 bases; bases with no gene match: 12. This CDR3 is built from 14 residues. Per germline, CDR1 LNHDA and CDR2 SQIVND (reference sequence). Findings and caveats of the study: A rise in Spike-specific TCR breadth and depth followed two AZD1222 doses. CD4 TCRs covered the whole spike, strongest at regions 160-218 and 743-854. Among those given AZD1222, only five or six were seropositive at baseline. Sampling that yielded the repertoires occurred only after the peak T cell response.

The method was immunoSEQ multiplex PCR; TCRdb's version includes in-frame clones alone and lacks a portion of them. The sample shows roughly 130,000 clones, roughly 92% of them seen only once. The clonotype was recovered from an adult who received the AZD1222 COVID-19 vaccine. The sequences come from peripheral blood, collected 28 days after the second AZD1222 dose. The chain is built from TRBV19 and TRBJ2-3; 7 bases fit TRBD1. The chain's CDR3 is CASSARDSALPQYF. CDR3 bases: TGTGCCAGTAGTGCCCGGGACAGTGCCTTGCCGCAGTATTTT.